Below, one T cell receptor beta chain is given with its context. What it binds is unknown. The CDR3 consists of 14 residues. CDR1 is MNHNS, CDR2 SASEGT, per germline. Trimming removed 0 bases at V and 0 bases at J, with 5 bases between. The data belong to a study of OX40 agonist ivuxolimab in advanced cancers. Across the whole study: Ivuxolimab, which patients received intravenously every 2 weeks, was dosed at 0.01 to 10 mg/kg. Patients undergoing dose escalation presented with hepatocellular carcinoma, melanoma, renal cell or head and neck cancer.

Study results and limitations: At doses 0.1 to 3.0 mg/kg, CD4+ and CD8+ clones expanded.

Generated by immunoSEQ multiplex PCR, the TCRdb table keeps only in-frame clones and is missing some. The sample carries roughly 77,000 clones, roughly 92% recorded once. This rearrangement joins TRBV6-1 to TRBJ1-2; unclear D gene. The sequenced sample was CD4+ or CD8+ T cells sorted from blood, obtained in a trial of the OX40 agonist ivuxolimab. This sequence was found in an adult with an advanced solid tumor such as melanoma, head and neck, liver or kidney cancer. CDR3 nucleotides: TGTGCCAGCAGTGAAGCGGATGCTAACTATGGCTACACCTTC. Translated, it gives CASSEADANYGYTF.